The present T cell receptor beta chain was sequenced within a study of cytomegalovirus exposure and HLA in healthy donors. Study-wide findings and caveats: Three chains linked to CMV were shown in vitro to be specific for CMV antigens. The study flagged 150 to 200 TCR beta chains as cytomegalovirus-associated.

Concerning this clone itself: Its target is not known.

Germline CDR1 SGHNT, CDR2 YYREEE (reference sequence). The ends lost 0 bases at V and 0 bases at J; junction bases unmatched: 3. The CDR3 is made up of 15 amino acids. Separate from the 666-subject first cohort was the approximately 120-subject validation cohort, to which the donors belonged. Data came from immunoSEQ multiplex PCR; TCRdb stores just in-frame clones and leaves some out. Of 150,000 to 170,000 clones detected, just over 85% appear once; the ten largest clones hold 2% to 2.5%. The sequence derives from a human donor in good health. Sequencing used PBMCs. The V and J genes are TRBV5-4 and TRBJ2-7, with 7 bases fitting TRBD1. The CDR3 region is CASSLGQGSSYEQYF. The DNA of the CDR3 is TGTGCCAGCAGCTTGGGACAGGGCAGCTCCTACGAGCAGTACTTC.